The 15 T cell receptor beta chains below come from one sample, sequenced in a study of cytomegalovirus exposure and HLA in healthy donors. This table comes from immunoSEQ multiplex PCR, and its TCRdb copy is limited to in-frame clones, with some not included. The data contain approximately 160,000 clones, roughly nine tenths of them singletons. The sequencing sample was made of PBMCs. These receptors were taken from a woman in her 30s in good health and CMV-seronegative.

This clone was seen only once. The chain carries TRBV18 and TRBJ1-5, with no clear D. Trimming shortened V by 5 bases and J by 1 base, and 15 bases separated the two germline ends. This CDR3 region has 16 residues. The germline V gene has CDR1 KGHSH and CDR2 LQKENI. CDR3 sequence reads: CASSVLKRESNQPQHF. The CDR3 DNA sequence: TGTGCCAGCTCAGTGTTAAAAAGGGAAAGCAATCAGCCCCAGCATTTT.

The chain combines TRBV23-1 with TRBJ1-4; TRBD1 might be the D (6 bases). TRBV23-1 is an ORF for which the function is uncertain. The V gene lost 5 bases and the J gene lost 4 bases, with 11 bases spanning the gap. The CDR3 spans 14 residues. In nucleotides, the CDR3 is TGCGCCAGCAGTGGGACACCCCTTAATGAAAAACTGTTTTTT. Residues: CASSGTPLNEKLFF.

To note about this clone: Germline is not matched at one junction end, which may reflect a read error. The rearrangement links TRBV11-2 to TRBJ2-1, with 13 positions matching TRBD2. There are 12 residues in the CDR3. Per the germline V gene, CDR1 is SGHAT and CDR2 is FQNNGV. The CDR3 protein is CTSGRAFNEQFF. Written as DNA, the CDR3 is TGCACTAGCGGGAGGGCATTTAATGAGCAGTTCTTC.

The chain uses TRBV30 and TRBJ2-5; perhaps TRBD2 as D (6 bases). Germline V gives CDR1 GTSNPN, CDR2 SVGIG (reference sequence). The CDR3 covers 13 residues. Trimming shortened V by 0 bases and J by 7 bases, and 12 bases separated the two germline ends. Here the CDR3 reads CAWSVLAARTQYF. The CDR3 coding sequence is TGTGCCTGGAGTGTTTTAGCGGCAAGGACCCAGTACTTC.

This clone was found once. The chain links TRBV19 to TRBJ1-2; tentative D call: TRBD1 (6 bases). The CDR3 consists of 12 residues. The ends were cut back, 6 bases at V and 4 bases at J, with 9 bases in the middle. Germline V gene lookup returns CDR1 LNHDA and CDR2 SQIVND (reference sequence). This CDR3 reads CASRQGSYGYTF. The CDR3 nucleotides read TGTGCCAGTAGACAGGGTTCCTATGGCTACACCTTC.

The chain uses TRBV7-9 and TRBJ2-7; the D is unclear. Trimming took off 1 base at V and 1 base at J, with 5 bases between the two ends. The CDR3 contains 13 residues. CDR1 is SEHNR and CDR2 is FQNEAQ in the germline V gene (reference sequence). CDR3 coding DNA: TGTGCCAGCAGCTTAGGAGCTTCCTACGAGCAGTACTTC. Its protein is CASSLGASYEQYF.

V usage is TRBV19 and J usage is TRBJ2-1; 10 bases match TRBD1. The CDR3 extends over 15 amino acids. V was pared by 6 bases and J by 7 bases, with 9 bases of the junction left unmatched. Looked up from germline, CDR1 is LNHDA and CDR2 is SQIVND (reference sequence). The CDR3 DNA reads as TGTGCCAGTAGCTCAGCCCGGGACAGGGGTAATGAGCAGTTCTTC. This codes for CASSSARDRGNEQFF.

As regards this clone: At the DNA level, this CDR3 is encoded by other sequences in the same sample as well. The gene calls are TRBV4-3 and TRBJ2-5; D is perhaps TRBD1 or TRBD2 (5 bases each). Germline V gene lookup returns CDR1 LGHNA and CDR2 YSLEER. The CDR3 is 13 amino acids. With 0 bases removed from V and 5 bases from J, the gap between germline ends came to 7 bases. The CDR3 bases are TGCGCCAGCAGCCAAGACAGGGAGGAGACCCAGTACTTC. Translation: CASSQDREETQYF.

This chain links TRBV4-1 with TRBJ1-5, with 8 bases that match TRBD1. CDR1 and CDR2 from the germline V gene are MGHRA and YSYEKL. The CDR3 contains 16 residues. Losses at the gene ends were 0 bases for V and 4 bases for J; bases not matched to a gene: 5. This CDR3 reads CASSQDRDRRNQPQHF. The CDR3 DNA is TGCGCCAGCAGCCAAGATAGGGACAGGAGAAATCAGCCCCAGCATTTT.

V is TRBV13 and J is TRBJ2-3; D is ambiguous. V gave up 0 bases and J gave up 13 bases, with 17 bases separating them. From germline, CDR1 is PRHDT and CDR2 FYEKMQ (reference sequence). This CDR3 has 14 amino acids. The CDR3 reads CASSLGLRPPGEYF. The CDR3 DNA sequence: TGTGCCAGCAGCTTAGGCCTCCGGCCCCCTGGGGAGTATTTT.

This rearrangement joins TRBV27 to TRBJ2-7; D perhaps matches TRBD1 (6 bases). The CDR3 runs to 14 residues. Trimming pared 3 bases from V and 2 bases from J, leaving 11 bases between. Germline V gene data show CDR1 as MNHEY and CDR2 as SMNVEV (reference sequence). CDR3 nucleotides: TGTGCCAGCAGTTTCGACAGGTATACCTACGAGCAGTACTTC. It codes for CASSFDRYTYEQYF.

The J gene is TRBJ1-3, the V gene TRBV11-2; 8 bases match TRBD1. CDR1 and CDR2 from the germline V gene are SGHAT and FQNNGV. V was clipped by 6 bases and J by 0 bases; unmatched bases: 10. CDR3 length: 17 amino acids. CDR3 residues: CASSSDRGPSSGNTIYF. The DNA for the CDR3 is TGTGCCAGCAGTTCCGACAGGGGTCCGAGCTCTGGAAACACCATATATTTT.

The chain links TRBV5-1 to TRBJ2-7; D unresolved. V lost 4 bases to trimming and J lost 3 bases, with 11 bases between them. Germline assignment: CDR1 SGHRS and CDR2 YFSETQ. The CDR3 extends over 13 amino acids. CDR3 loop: CASSRNGFYEQYF. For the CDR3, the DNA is TGCGCCAGCAGCCGGAACGGTTTCTACGAGCAGTACTTC. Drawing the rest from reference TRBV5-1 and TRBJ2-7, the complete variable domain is KAGVTQTPRYLIKTRGQQVTLSCSPISGHRSVSWYQQTPGQGLQFLFEYFSETQRNKGNFPGRFSGRQFSNSRSEMNVSTLELGDSALYLCASSRNGFYEQYFGPGTRLTVT.

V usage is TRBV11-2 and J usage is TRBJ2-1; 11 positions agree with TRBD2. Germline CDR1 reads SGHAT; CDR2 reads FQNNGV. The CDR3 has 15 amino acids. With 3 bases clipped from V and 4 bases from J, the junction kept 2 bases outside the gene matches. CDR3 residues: CASSFTSGGYNEQFF. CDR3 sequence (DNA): TGTGCCAGCAGCTTTACTAGCGGGGGTTACAATGAGCAGTTCTTC. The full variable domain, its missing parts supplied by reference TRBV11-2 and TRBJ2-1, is EAGVAQSPRYKIIEKRQSVAFWCNPISGHATLYWYQQILGQGPKLLIQFQNNGVVDDSQLPKDRFSAERLKGVDSTLKIQPAKLEDSAVYLCASSFTSGGYNEQFFGPGTRLTVL.

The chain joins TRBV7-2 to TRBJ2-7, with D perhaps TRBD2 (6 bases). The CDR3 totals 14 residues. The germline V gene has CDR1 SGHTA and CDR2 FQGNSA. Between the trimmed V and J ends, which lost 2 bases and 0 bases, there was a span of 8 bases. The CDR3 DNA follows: TGTGCCAGCAGCTTACCCGGGAGCTCCTACGAGCAGTACTTC. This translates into CASSLPGSSYEQYF.